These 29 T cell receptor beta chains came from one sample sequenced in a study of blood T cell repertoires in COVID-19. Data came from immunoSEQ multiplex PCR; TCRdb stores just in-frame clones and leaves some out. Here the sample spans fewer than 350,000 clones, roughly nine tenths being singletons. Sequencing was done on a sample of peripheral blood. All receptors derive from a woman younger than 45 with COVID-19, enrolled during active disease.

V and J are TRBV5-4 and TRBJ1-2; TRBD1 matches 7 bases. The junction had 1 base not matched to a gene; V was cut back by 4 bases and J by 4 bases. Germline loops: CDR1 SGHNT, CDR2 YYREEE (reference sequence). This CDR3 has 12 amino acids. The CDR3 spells CASSGDSYGYTF. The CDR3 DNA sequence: TGTGCCAGCAGCGGGGACAGCTATGGCTACACCTTC. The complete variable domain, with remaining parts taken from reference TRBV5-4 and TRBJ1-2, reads ETGVTQSPTHLIKTRGQQVTLRCSSQSGHNTVSWYQQALGQGPQFIFQYYREEENGRGNFPPRFSGLQFPNYSSELNVNALELDDSALYLCASSGDSYGYTFGSGTRLTVV.

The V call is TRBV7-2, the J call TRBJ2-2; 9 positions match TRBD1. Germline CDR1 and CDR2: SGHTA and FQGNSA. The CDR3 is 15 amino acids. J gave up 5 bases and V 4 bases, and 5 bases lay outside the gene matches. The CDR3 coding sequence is TGTGCCAGCAGCTCGTACAGGGGGCAAACCGGGGAGCTGTTTTTT. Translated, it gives CASSSYRGQTGELFF.

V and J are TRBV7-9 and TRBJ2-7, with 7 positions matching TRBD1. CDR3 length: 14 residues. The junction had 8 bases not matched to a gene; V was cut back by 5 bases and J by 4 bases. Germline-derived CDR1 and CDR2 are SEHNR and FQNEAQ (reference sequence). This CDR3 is CASSPSGGWYEQYF. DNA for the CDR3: TGTGCCAGCAGCCCCTCAGGGGGTTGGTACGAGCAGTACTTC.

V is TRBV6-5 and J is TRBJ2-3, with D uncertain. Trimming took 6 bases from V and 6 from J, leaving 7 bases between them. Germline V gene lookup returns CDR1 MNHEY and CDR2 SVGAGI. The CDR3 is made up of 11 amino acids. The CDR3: CASSHADTQYF. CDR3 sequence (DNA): TGTGCCAGCAGCCACGCGGATACGCAGTATTTT.

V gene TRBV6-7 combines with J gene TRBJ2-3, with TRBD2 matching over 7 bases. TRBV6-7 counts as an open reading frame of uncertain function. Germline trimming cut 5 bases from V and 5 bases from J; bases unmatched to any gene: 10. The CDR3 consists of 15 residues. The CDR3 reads CASSKGLVDGDTQYF. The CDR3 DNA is TGTGCCAGCAGTAAAGGACTAGTTGACGGAGATACGCAGTATTTT.

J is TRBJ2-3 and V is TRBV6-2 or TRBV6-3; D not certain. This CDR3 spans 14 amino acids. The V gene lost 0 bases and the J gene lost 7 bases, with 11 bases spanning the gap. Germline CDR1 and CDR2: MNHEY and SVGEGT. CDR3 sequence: CASSYSIQAYTQYF. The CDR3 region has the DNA TGTGCCAGCAGTTACTCTATCCAGGCTTATACGCAGTATTTT.

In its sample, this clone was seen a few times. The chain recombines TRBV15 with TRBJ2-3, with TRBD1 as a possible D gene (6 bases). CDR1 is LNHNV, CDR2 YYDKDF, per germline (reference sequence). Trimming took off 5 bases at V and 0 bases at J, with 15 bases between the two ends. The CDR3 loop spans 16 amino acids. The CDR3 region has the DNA TGTGCCACCAGCTCGGAAACAGGGTTGAGCACAGATACGCAGTATTTT. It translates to CATSSETGLSTDTQYF.

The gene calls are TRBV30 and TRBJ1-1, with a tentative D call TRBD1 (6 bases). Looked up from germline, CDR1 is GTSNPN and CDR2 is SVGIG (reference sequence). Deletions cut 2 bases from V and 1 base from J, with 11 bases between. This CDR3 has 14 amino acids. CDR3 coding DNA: TGTGCCTGGAGTTTGGGACACTGGAACACTGAAGCTTTCTTT. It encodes CAWSLGHWNTEAFF.

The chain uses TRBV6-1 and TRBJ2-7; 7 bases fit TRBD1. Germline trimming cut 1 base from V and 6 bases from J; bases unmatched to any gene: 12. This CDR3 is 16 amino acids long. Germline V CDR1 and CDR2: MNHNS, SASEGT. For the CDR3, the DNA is TGTGCCAGCAGTGAAGTGGATAGGGGGCCCGTGGTCGAGCAGTACTTC. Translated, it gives CASSEVDRGPVVEQYF.

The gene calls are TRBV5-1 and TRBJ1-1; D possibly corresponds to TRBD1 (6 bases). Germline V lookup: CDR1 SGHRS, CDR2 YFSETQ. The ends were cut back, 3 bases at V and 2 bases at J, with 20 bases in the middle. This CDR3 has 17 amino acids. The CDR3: CASSSLPTGTTNTEAFF. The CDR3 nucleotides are TGCGCCAGCAGCTCCCTCCCCACTGGGACAACAAACACTGAAGCTTTCTTT.

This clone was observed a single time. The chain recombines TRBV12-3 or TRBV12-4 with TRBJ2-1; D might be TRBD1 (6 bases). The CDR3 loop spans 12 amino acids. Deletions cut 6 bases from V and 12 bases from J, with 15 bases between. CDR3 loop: CASSPQGPRQFF. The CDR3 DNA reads TGTGCCAGCAGCCCACAGGGCCCCCGGCAGTTCTTC.

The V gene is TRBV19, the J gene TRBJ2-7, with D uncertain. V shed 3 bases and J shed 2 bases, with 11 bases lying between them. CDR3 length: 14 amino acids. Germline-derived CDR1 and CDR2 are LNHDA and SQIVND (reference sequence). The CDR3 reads CASSMRRSPYEQYF. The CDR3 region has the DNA TGTGCCAGTAGTATGCGCAGGTCCCCCTACGAGCAGTACTTC.

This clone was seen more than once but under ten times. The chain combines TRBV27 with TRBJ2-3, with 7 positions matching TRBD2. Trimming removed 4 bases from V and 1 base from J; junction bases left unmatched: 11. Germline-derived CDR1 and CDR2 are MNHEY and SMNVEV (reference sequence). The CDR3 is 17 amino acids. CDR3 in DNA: TGTGCCAGCAGTTCCCTACAACTAGCGTCTCGCACAGATACGCAGTATTTT. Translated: CASSSLQLASRTDTQYF.

CDR3 nucleotides: TGTGCCAGCAGTCTGAGCGGCGAAGAGACCCAGTACTTC. It yields the protein CASSLSGEETQYF. The V call is TRBV2, the J call TRBJ2-5, with D perhaps TRBD2 (5 bases). The V end was cut by 5 bases, the J end by 3 bases, with 10 bases between. The CDR3 is 13 residues long. Germline loops: CDR1 SNHLY, CDR2 FYNNEI. Filled out from reference TRBV2 and TRBJ2-5, the complete variable domain reads EPEVTQTPSHQVTQMGQEVILRCVPISNHLYFYWYRQILGQKVEFLVSFYNNEISEKSEIFDDQFSVERPDGSNFTLKIRSTKLEDSAMYFCASSLSGEETQYFGPGTRLLVL.

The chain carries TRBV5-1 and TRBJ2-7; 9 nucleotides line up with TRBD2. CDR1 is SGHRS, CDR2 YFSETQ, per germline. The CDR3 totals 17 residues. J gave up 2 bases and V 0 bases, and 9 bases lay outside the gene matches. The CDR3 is CASSLEGIAGGTYEQYF. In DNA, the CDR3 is TGCGCCAGCAGCTTGGAAGGAATTGCGGGGGGGACCTACGAGCAGTACTTC.

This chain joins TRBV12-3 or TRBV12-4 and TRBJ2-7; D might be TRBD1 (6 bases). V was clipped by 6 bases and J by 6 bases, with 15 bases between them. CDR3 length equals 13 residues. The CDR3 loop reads CASRFTGLAEQYF. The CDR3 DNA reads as TGTGCCAGCAGATTTACAGGGTTGGCCGAGCAGTACTTC.

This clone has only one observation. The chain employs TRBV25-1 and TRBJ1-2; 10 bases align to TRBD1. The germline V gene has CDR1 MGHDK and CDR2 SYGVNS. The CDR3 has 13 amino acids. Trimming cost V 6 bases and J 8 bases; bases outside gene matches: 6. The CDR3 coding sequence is TGTGCCAGCAGCCCGACAGGGGGCTGGGGCTACACCTTC. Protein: CASSPTGGWGYTF.

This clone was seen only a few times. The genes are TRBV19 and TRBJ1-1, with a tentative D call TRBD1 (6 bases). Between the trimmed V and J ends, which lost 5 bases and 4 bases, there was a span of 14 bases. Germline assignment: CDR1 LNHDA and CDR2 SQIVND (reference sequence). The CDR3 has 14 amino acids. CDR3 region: CASSVQGGITEAFF. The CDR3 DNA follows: TGTGCCAGTAGTGTACAGGGAGGGATCACTGAAGCTTTCTTT.

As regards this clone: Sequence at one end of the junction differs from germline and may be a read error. The CDR3 is CASSLALAGSYNELFF. The CDR3 DNA reads as TGCGCCAGCAGCTTGGCCCTAGCGGGTTCCTACAATGAGCTGTTCTTC. V is TRBV5-1 and J is TRBJ2-1, with 8 bases lining up with TRBD2. This CDR3 contains 16 residues. Germline CDR1 is SGHRS and CDR2 is YFSETQ.

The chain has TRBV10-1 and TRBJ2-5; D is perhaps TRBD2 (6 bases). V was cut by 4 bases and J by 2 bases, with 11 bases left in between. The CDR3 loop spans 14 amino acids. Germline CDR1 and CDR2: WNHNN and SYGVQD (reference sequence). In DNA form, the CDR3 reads TGCGCCAGCAGTGTGCGGGGAGGTCAAGAGACCCAGTACTTC. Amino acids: CASSVRGGQETQYF.

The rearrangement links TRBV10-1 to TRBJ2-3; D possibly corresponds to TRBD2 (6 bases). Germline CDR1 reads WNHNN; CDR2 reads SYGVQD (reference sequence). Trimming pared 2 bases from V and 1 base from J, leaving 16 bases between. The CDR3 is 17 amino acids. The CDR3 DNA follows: TGCGCCAGCAGTGAGAAGAGGTGGGGGGTCGGCACAGATACGCAGTATTTT. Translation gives CASSEKRWGVGTDTQYF.

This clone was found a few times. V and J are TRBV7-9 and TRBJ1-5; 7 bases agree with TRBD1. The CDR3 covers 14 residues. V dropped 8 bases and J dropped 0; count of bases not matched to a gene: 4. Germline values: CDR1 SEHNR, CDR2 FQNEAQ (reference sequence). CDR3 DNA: TGTGCCAGCCAAACAGGGGATAGCAATCAGCCCCAGCATTTT. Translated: CASQTGDSNQPQHF.

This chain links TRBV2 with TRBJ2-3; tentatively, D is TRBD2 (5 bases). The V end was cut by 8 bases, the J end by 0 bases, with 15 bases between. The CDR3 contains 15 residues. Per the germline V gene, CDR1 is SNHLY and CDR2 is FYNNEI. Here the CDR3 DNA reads TGTGCCAGCCGCTCGACTAAATCTAGCACAGATACGCAGTATTTT. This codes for CASRSTKSSTDTQYF.

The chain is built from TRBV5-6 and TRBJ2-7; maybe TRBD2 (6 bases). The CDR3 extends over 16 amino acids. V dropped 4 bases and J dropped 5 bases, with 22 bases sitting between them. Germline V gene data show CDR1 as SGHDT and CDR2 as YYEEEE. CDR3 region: CASSIMGGPTWHEQYF. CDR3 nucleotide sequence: TGTGCCAGCAGCATCATGGGGGGACCTACTTGGCACGAGCAGTACTTC.

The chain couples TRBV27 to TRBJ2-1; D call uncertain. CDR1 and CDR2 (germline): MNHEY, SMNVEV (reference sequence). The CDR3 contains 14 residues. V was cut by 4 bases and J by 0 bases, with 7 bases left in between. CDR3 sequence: CASSYGSSYNEQFF. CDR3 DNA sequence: TGTGCCAGCAGTTATGGTAGCTCCTACAATGAGCAGTTCTTC.

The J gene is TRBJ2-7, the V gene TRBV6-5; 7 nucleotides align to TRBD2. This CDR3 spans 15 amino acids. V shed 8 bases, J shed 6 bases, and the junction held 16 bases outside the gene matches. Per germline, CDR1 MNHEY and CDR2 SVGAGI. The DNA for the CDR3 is TGTGCCAGCGCTTGGGCCGGGGGGTTAGGCGGCGAGCAGTACTTC. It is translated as CASAWAGGLGGEQYF.

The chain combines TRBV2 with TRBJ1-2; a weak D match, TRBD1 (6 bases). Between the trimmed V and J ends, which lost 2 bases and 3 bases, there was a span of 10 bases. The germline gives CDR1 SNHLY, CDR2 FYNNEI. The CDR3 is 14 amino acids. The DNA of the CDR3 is TGTGCCAGCAGTGAATGGCAGGGGTACTATGGCTACACCTTC. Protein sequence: CASSEWQGYYGYTF. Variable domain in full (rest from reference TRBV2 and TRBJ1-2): EPEVTQTPSHQVTQMGQEVILRCVPISNHLYFYWYRQILGQKVEFLVSFYNNEISEKSEIFDDQFSVERPDGSNFTLKIRSTKLEDSAMYFCASSEWQGYYGYTFGSGTRLTVV.

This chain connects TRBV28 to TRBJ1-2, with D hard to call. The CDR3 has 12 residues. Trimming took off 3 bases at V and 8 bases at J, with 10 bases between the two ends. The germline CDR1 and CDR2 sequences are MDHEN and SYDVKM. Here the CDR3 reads CASSLNPGGYTF. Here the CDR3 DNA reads TGTGCCAGCAGTTTGAACCCCGGGGGCTACACCTTC.

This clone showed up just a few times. CDR3 DNA sequence: TGTGTCAGAAGCCGTGGCGGGGGGGCCATCCTACAAGAGACCCAGTACTTC. Residues: CVRSRGGGAILQETQYF. J is TRBJ2-5 and V is TRBV7-5; TRBD2 is taken as the D call from the table, unchecked against the DNA. TRBV7-5 is a listed pseudogene. CDR3 length equals 17 residues.